Shown below are 29 T cell receptor beta chains from a single sample sequenced in a study of T cells in women clearing cervical HPV infection. The assay was immunoSEQ multiplex PCR, and TCRdb's table has in-frame clones only and misses some. The table lists over 20,000 clones. Sequenced input: blood buffy coat. Receptors originate from a woman between 18 and 69 years old with a cervical HPV16 infection that either progressed to CIN3+ or cleared (not recorded which).

Regarding this clone: The read stops 3 residues short of the end of the CDR3; the missing end is completed from the germline J gene. This chain uses TRBV5-1 with TRBJ2-1; possibly TRBD1 for D (6 bases). CDR1 is SGHRS, CDR2 YFSETQ, per germline. V dropped 0 bases and J dropped 7 bases, with 11 bases sitting between them. This CDR3 is built from 14 residues. The CDR3 protein is CASSLVQGTNEQFF. CDR3 bases read: TGCGCCAGCAGCTTGGTACAGGGTACGAATGAG. Together with reference TRBV5-1 and TRBJ2-1, the CDR3 gives the full variable domain: KAGVTQTPRYLIKTRGQQVTLSCSPISGHRSVSWYQQTPGQGLQFLFEYFSETQRNKGNFPGRFSGRQFSNSRSEMNVSTLELGDSALYLCASSLVQGTNEQFFGPGTRLTVL.

With regard to this clone: The missing CDR3 end, 3 residues past where the read stops, is filled in from the germline J gene. This chain uses TRBV5-4 with TRBJ2-3; the D is unclear. This CDR3 is built from 13 residues. Between the trimmed V and J ends, which lost 3 bases and 6 bases, there was a span of 11 bases. Germline V gene lookup returns CDR1 SGHNT and CDR2 YYREEE (reference sequence). CDR3 DNA (partial): TGTGCCAGCAGCTCTCCTACCCGGGATACG. Amino acids: CASSSPTRDT. The entire CDR3 sequence reads CASSSPTRDTQYF.

Of note for this clone: The read ends 3 residues before the CDR3 terminus; that terminus is restored from the germline J gene. The chain combines TRBV20-1 with TRBJ1-2; 7 bases are shared with TRBD1. V dropped 4 bases and J dropped 5; count of bases not matched to a gene: 7. This CDR3 is built from 13 residues. Per the germline V gene, CDR1 is DFQATT and CDR2 is SNEGSKA (reference sequence). CDR3 sequence: CSATNDREYGYTF. The sequenced part of the CDR3 DNA is TGCAGTGCTACCAACGACAGGGAGTATGGC.

Points on this clone: The read ends 3 residues before the CDR3 terminus; that terminus is restored from the germline J gene. J is TRBJ2-2 and V is TRBV7-6; D tentatively reads TRBD1 or TRBD2 (7 bases each). The V gene's germline CDR1 is SGHVS and CDR2 FNYEAQ. The length of the CDR3 is 15 residues. The CDR3 here is CASSLVTGEGSPLFF. The covered CDR3 bases are TGTGCCAGCAGCTTAGTAACAGGGGAGGGTTCACCG.

To note about this clone: The CDR3 end falls 3 residues outside the read, so it is completed with the germline J gene. The chain recombines TRBV2 with TRBJ2-1; D gene unclear. The CDR3 runs 14 residues. Germline CDR1 is SNHLY and CDR2 is FYNNEI. V was cut by 5 bases and J by 8 bases, with 16 bases left in between. The CDR3 protein is CASSPLRDSHEQFF. The DNA read from the CDR3 is TGTGCCAGCAGTCCACTGCGTGATTCGCATGAG.

A word on this clone: The CDR3 is cut off 3 residues early in the read; its end comes from the germline J gene. The rearrangement uses TRBV19 and TRBJ1-5; 10 nucleotides agree with TRBD1. The CDR3 has 16 amino acids. V was pared by 7 bases and J by 0 bases, with 6 bases of the junction left unmatched. Germline CDR1 and CDR2: LNHDA and SQIVND (reference sequence). The DNA read from the CDR3 is TGTGCCAGTAAGCGGACAGGGGGTTATAGCAATCAGCCC. Translating it yields CASKRTGGYSNQP. The entire CDR3 protein is CASKRTGGYSNQPQHF.

Concerning this clone itself: The read stops 3 residues short of the end of the CDR3; the missing end is completed from the germline J gene. The rearrangement links TRBV13 to TRBJ2-3, with D tentatively TRBD1 (6 bases). The CDR3 has 12 residues. CDR1 is PRHDT and CDR2 is FYEKMQ in the germline V gene (reference sequence). The covered CDR3 bases are TGTGCCAGCAGCTTAGAGGGGGAGACG. It codes for CASSLEGET. The CDR3 in its entirety is CASSLEGETQYF.

In the case of this clone: The read ends 3 residues early relative to the CDR3; the germline J gene fills the gap. This sample includes further DNA sequences coding for the same CDR3. The chain combines TRBV7-2 with TRBJ2-5, with 7 nucleotides matching TRBD2. Germline V gene data show CDR1 as SGHTA and CDR2 as FQGNSA. The CDR3 is 15 residues long. V trimming: 5 bases; J trimming: 5 bases; junction bases outside the gene matches: 11. The CDR3 DNA, read in part, is TGTGCCAGCAGCCCTGACGGGGGGAGCGGCGAGACC. Residues: CASSPDGGSGET. In full, the CDR3 reads CASSPDGGSGETQYF.

The CDR3: CASSSTGGGGYTF. CDR3 DNA (partial): TGTGCCAGCAGCTCGACAGGGGGCGGTGGC. The chain carries TRBV7-3 and TRBJ1-2, with 10 bases fitting TRBD1. The read comes to an end 3 residues before the CDR3 does, leaving the germline J gene to fill in the end. Trimming took 4 bases from V and 7 from J; bases not matched to a gene: 3. This CDR3 region has 13 residues. In germline, CDR1 is SGHTA, CDR2 FQGTGA.

As regards this clone: The read ends 3 residues early relative to the CDR3; the germline J gene fills the gap. The rearrangement joins TRBV18 to TRBJ1-3; D is uncertain. V was pared by 1 base and J by 0 bases, with 13 bases between. Germline values: CDR1 KGHSH, CDR2 LQKENI. CDR3 size: 17 residues. CDR3 DNA, as far as it was read: TGTGCCAGCTCACCACGACCTTTGCGGGACTCTGGAAACACC. Encoded protein: CASSPRPLRDSGNT. The whole CDR3 reads CASSPRPLRDSGNTIYF.

On this clone: The sequence runs out 3 residues before the end of the CDR3; the remainder is reconstructed from the germline J gene. J is TRBJ2-3 and V is TRBV4-1; 13 bases line up with TRBD2. The CDR3 has 18 amino acids. V lost 2 bases and J lost 6; bases outside the gene matches: 11. Germline lookup yields CDR1 MGHRA and CDR2 YSYEKL. This CDR3 is CASSQSSRTSGGFDTQYF. CDR3 DNA, as far as it was read: TGCGCCAGCAGCCAATCCTCACGGACTAGCGGGGGATTCGATACG.

As regards this clone: An end of the junction does not agree with germline; a read error may underlie this. The CDR3 is cut off 3 residues early in the read; its end comes from the germline J gene. Other nucleotide sequences from this sample produce the same CDR3. The V gene is TRBV30, the J gene TRBJ1-3, with D unresolved. This CDR3 has 13 amino acids. CDR1 and CDR2 (germline): GTSNPN, SVGIG (reference sequence). The CDR3 DNA, read in part, is TGTGCCTGGAGTGTGTCACAGTGGAACACA. Amino acid sequence: CAWSVSQWNT. The entire CDR3 sequence reads CAWSVSQWNTIYF.

Of note for this clone: The CDR3 is cut off 3 residues early in the read; its end comes from the germline J gene. This sequence joins TRBV19 and TRBJ1-2; 8 bases align to TRBD1. Germline V CDR1 and CDR2: LNHDA, SQIVND (reference sequence). V was pared by 6 bases and J by 1 base, with 13 bases of the junction left unmatched. The CDR3 length is 17 residues. Partial CDR3 DNA: TGTGCCAGTAGATCCCGAGGACAGGGACAATTTAACTATGGC. Protein: CASRSRGQGQFNYG. The whole CDR3 is CASRSRGQGQFNYGYTF.

A word on this clone: The read falls 3 residues short of the CDR3 end, and the missing part is taken from the germline J gene. The chain combines TRBV11-3 with TRBJ2-3, with TRBD2 matching over 13 bases. The CDR3 loop spans 15 amino acids. V was clipped by 5 bases and J by 7 bases; unmatched bases: 6. Germline values: CDR1 SGHNT, CDR2 YENEEA. CDR3 bases read: TGTGCCAGCAGCCCCGGGACTAGCGGGGCATATACG. Residues: CASSPGTSGAYT. The full CDR3 protein is CASSPGTSGAYTQYF.

Notes on this clone: Sequencing ends 3 residues short of the CDR3 end; the germline J gene provides the rest. The genes are TRBV20-1 and TRBJ1-1, with TRBD1 matching over 8 bases. Unmatched junction bases numbered 14, after V lost 3 bases and J lost 5 bases. This CDR3 comprises 16 residues. Germline loops: CDR1 DFQATT, CDR2 SNEGSKA (reference sequence). The CDR3 sequence is CSASSRGLFLSTEAFF. The CDR3 DNA, read in part, is TGCAGTGCTAGCAGCAGGGGGCTATTTTTGAGTACTGAA.

Regarding this clone: With the read ending 3 residues before the CDR3 end, the germline J gene is used to fill in that end. This chain uses TRBV30 with TRBJ1-2; TRBD1 agrees at 9 bases. The CDR3 spans 15 residues. Germline V CDR1 and CDR2: GTSNPN, SVGIG (reference sequence). V trimming: 5 bases; J trimming: 1 base; junction bases outside the gene matches: 8. The CDR3 here is CAWDFGTGINYGYTF. CDR3 bases read: TGTGCCTGGGATTTCGGGACAGGGATTAACTATGGC. The whole variable domain, remainder taken from reference TRBV30 and TRBJ1-2, is SQTIHQWPATLVQPVGSPLSLECTVEGTSNPNLYWYRQAAGRGLQLLFYSVGIGQISSEVPQNLSASRPQDRQFILSSKKLLLSDSGFYLCAWDFGTGINYGYTFGSGTRLTVV.

On this clone itself: The DNA ends 3 residues before the CDR3 does, and the rest of the CDR3 is filled in from the germline J gene. The chain employs TRBV7-2 and TRBJ2-4; 7 bases agree with TRBD1. The CDR3 loop spans 15 amino acids. Germline CDR1 is SGHTA and CDR2 is FQGNSA. The CDR3 DNA, read in part, is TGTGCCAGCAGCTTAGGTGGGACAGAGCTATATGGT. This codes for CASSLGGTELYG. The complete CDR3 protein is CASSLGGTELYGQYF.

On this clone itself: The sequenced fragment ends 3 residues before the CDR3 boundary, so the rest is inferred from the germline J gene. The rearrangement joins TRBV2 to TRBJ1-4; D gene ambiguous. This CDR3 is 13 amino acids long. With 7 bases removed from V and 5 bases from J, the gap between germline ends came to 11 bases. Per germline, CDR1 SNHLY and CDR2 FYNNEI. CDR3 in amino acids: CASTQEANEKLFF. CDR3 bases read: TGTGCCAGCACTCAGGAGGCAAATGAAAAA.

About this clone itself: The read falls 3 residues short of the CDR3 end, and the missing part is taken from the germline J gene. The chain employs TRBV11-2 and TRBJ1-2, with D possibly TRBD1 on 6 matching bases. CDR1 and CDR2 from the germline V gene are SGHAT and FQNNGV. Trimming cost V 5 bases and J 4 bases, with 17 bases left between them. The CDR3 has 15 residues. CDR3 bases read: TGTGCCAGCAGCCCGACAGGCGTATCCTCCTATGGC. The encoded protein is CASSPTGVSSYG. The CDR3 in its entirety is CASSPTGVSSYGYTF. Complete variable domain (other parts from reference TRBV11-2 and TRBJ1-2): EAGVAQSPRYKIIEKRQSVAFWCNPISGHATLYWYQQILGQGPKLLIQFQNNGVVDDSQLPKDRFSAERLKGVDSTLKIQPAKLEDSAVYLCASSPTGVSSYGYTFGSGTRLTVV.

A word on this clone: Sequencing ends 3 residues short of the CDR3 end; the germline J gene provides the rest. The chain employs TRBV4-2 and TRBJ1-5; tentative D call: TRBD1 (5 bases). The CDR3 covers 17 residues. Germline loops: CDR1 LGHNA, CDR2 YNFKEQ. Trimming took off 4 bases at V and 7 bases at J, with 23 bases between the two ends. The CDR3 bases that were read are TGTGCCAGCAGCCCCTTCCGTTCTTCGGGGGGAGAGCAGCCC. This translates into CASSPFRSSGGEQP. The full CDR3 sequence reads CASSPFRSSGGEQPQHF.

Note on this clone: The read ends 3 residues shy of where the CDR3 ends; the end is completed using the germline J gene. The V and J genes are TRBV7-9 and TRBJ1-1; 8 bases line up with TRBD1. Trimming took 5 bases from V and 0 from J; bases not matched to a gene: 5. From germline, CDR1 is SEHNR and CDR2 FQNEAQ (reference sequence). The CDR3 is made up of 15 amino acids. The CDR3: CASSTYRGVNTEAFF. The DNA read from the CDR3 is TGTGCCAGCAGCACATACAGGGGGGTGAACACTGAA.

For this clone: The read is 3 residues too short to cover the CDR3 end, so that end is filled in from the germline J gene. The J gene is TRBJ2-1, the V gene TRBV6-2 or TRBV6-3; D possibly corresponds to TRBD2 (6 bases). Trimming took off 0 bases at V and 3 bases at J, with 6 bases between the two ends. Germline V gives CDR1 MNHEY, CDR2 SVGEGT. This CDR3 contains 14 residues. The CDR3 DNA, read in part, is TGTGCCAGCAGTTACTCGACTAGCTACAATGAG. Translated: CASSYSTSYNE. The entire CDR3 protein reads CASSYSTSYNEQFF.

The CDR3 bases that were read are TGTGCCAGCAGTGAAGTGGGGGGGCCTACCGGGGAG. Its protein is CASSEVGGPTGE. Given in full, the CDR3 is CASSEVGGPTGELFF. The chain joins TRBV2 to TRBJ2-2; tentatively, D is TRBD2 (7 bases). The read gets to within 3 residues of the CDR3 end, and the germline J gene fills in the rest. This CDR3 comprises 15 residues. V dropped 1 base and J dropped 5 bases, with 11 bases sitting between them. The germline CDR1 and CDR2 sequences are SNHLY and FYNNEI.

As concerns this clone: Read sequence stops 3 residues before the CDR3 end, and the germline J gene provides the missing end. The chain uses TRBV19 and TRBJ2-5; a possible D gene is TRBD1 (5 bases). With 6 bases removed from V and 7 bases from J, the gap between germline ends came to 15 bases. Germline V gene data show CDR1 as LNHDA and CDR2 as SQIVND (reference sequence). The CDR3 has 13 residues. This chain's CDR3 is CASSEQALGTQYF. The CDR3 DNA, read in part, is TGTGCCAGTAGCGAACAGGCCCTAGGGACC.

Turning to this clone: Read data end 3 residues before the CDR3 end; the end is taken from the germline J gene. The rearrangement joins TRBV20-1 to TRBJ2-7, with 9 bases lining up with TRBD1. The germline V gene encodes CDR1 DFQATT and CDR2 SNEGSKA (reference sequence). The V and J ends lost 5 bases and 3 bases, in that order; junction bases with no gene match: 11. CDR3 length: 15 amino acids. The CDR3 protein is CSAPQGTGTVYEQYF. CDR3 DNA, as far as it was read: TGCAGTGCTCCCCAAGGGACAGGGACCGTCTACGAG.

About this clone itself: The CDR3 end is not reached by the read, which stops 3 residues before it; the germline J gene fills it in. V is TRBV18 and J is TRBJ2-2; D gene uncertain. Germline V gene sequence: CDR1 KGHSH, CDR2 LQKENI. This CDR3 comprises 16 residues. V was shortened by 2 bases and J by 0 bases, with 10 bases between the two germline ends. Here the CDR3 reads CASSPIGLTNTGELFF. CDR3 DNA, as far as it was read: TGTGCCAGCTCACCAATAGGGCTGACGAACACCGGGGAG.

As for this clone: The missing CDR3 end, 3 residues past where the read stops, is filled in from the germline J gene. The rearrangement links TRBV2 to TRBJ2-3; D uncertain. This CDR3 comprises 15 residues. The germline V gene has CDR1 SNHLY and CDR2 FYNNEI. V lost 1 base to trimming and J lost 2 bases, with 10 bases between them. The CDR3 loop reads CASSEGAAVTDTQYF. The sequenced CDR3 bases are TGTGCCAGCAGTGAAGGGGCAGCAGTCACAGATACG.

Regarding this clone: The observed sequence ends 3 residues before the CDR3 terminus, with the missing tail filled in from the germline J gene. The chain employs TRBV30 and TRBJ1-2; tentatively, D is TRBD1 (6 bases). The CDR3 has 17 amino acids. Germline V gene lookup returns CDR1 GTSNPN and CDR2 SVGIG (reference sequence). CDR3 bases read: TGTGCCTGGACCGTACGGGCAGGGGAAATGGGTCTGGGAGGC. This gives the protein CAWTVRAGEMGLGG. The entire CDR3 protein is CAWTVRAGEMGLGGYTF.

Comment on this clone: The read terminates 3 residues before the CDR3 end, so the remaining end is supplied by the germline J gene. This chain uses TRBV27 with TRBJ2-3, with a possible D match to TRBD1 (6 bases). Germline assignment: CDR1 MNHEY and CDR2 SMNVEV (reference sequence). Trimming took 0 bases from V and 4 from J, leaving 8 bases between them. CDR3 length equals 14 residues. The sequenced CDR3 bases are TGTGCCAGCAGTTTATCGGGGGCGGCAGATACG. Its protein product is CASSLSGAADT. The CDR3, in full, reads CASSLSGAADTQYF.